This TCR beta chain stems from a study of blood T cell repertoires in COVID-19. Study-wide background: Samples representing acute and convalescent COVID-19 were sourced from the United States, Italy and Spain. The analysed material was cDNA or gDNA that came from T cells, B-cell-depleted T cells, or PBMCs.

The V and J ends lost 2 bases and 6 bases, in that order; junction bases with no gene match: 6. The CDR3 runs to 16 residues. In germline, CDR1 is MDHEN, CDR2 SYDVKM. How the authors handled the data: Reference gene primers were amplified, and this amplification served to estimate nucleated cell counts. Profiling relied on immunoSEQ multiplex PCR, and the TCRdb table lists in-frame clones only, not all of them. That table is the source of V, J and clone size, and D and trimming were worked out from the DNA. The sample carries 450,000 to 500,000 clones, roughly 88% recorded once. This clonotype was obtained from a human donor in a cohort sampled during active COVID-19. The V gene is TRBV28, the J gene TRBJ2-3; 12 bases are shared with TRBD1. Input material: peripheral blood. CDR3 loop: CASSLAGTGGWDTQYF. CDR3 DNA: TGTGCCAGCAGTTTAGCTGGGACAGGGGGCTGGGATACGCAGTATTTT. Complete variable domain (other parts from reference TRBV28 and TRBJ2-3): DVKVTQSSRYLVKRTGEKVFLECVQDMDHENMFWYRQDPGLGLRLIYFSYDVKMKEKGDIPEGYSVSREKKERFSLILESASTNQTSMYLCASSLAGTGGWDTQYFGPGTRLTVL.